This T cell receptor (beta chain) was recorded in a study of regulatory T cells in long-lasting Graves disease. Time point of the sample: persistent/refractory GD, antithyroid drugs over 5 years with positive TRAb. Scientists built the TCR library using RNA that was extracted from PBMCs. American Thyroid Association guidelines defined how Graves' disease was diagnosed. Patients hailed from an endocrinology department in Xi'an, China. This clonotype has more than one count but fewer than ten. The target antigen is unknown. This CDR3 is 15 amino acids long. CDR1 MNHEY and CDR2 SMNVEV come from the germline V gene (reference sequence). V was shortened by 5 bases and J by 8 bases, with 18 bases between the two germline ends. Findings of the study overall: Persistent disease exhibited a predilection for TRBV28, TRBJ1-2 and TRBJ2-5. TCR diversity was lower in persistent Graves' patients than in newly diagnosed ones.

Both iRepertoire HTBI primers and Arm-PCR of CDR3 regions were used to build the TCR beta libraries. TCRdb called the multiplex PCR reads again in MiXCR, with one record for every CDR3 protein. The sample has roughly 500,000 distinct CDR3 sequences, roughly a fifth seen once. The clonotype was recovered from a female donor with Graves disease. This material consisted of peripheral blood mononuclear cells (PBMCs), taken when the disease was refractory, from a patient treated with antithyroid drugs. The V gene is TRBV27, the J gene TRBJ1-4, with D possibly matching TRBD1 (6 bases). The CDR3 bases are TGTGCCAGCAGTCAATCTGGCCTAACAGGGGAAAAACTGTTTTTT. Its translation is CASSQSGLTGEKLFF.